Listed below are T cell receptor beta chains from one sample, sequenced in a study of blood T cell repertoires in COVID-19. TCRdb keeps only in-frame clones here, not all; method: immunoSEQ multiplex PCR. Of over 200,000 clones listed, around 85% are singletons. Material: peripheral blood. These receptors all come from a human donor in a cohort sampled during active COVID-19. CDR3s include the opening cysteine and the closing phenylalanine or tryptophan. The D gene is left open where the match is weak. Some rows mark clone size as missing; the rest say once, few, many or name a class of expanded clone.

d_gene: TRBD1
v_gene: TRBV4-2
j_gene: TRBJ1-5
abundance: -
CDR3nt: TGTGCCAGTAGCCCCCGGGACAGGGTAGGGCAGCCCCAGCATTTT
CDR3aa: CASSPRDRVGQPQHF

d_gene: TRBD2
v_gene: TRBV7-2
j_gene: TRBJ2-2
abundance: once
CDR3nt: TGTGCCAGCAGCTGGGCTAGCGGAGCGAACACCGGGGAGCTGTTTTTT
CDR3aa: CASSWASGANTGELFF

d_gene: TRBD1
v_gene: TRBV7-9
j_gene: TRBJ1-2
abundance: few
CDR3nt: TGTGCCAGCAGCACAGGGGCTTATGGCTACACCTTC
CDR3aa: CASSTGAYGYTF

d_gene: TRBD1
v_gene: TRBV7-2
j_gene: TRBJ1-5
abundance: -
CDR3nt: TGTGCCAGCAGCTTAGCGGCTCGAGGGGGCAGCCAGCCCCAGCATTTT
CDR3aa: CASSLAARGGSQPQHF

d_gene: -
v_gene: TRBV28
j_gene: TRBJ1-5
abundance: -
CDR3nt: TGTGCCAGCACCTCGACAGCCCTCAATCAGCCCCAGCATTTT
CDR3aa: CASTSTALNQPQHF

d_gene: -
v_gene: TRBV4-3
j_gene: TRBJ2-2
abundance: -
CDR3nt: TGCGCCAGCTTACCTTTACGGGACTCCGAACACCGGGGAGCTGTTTTT
CDR3aa: CASLPLRDSEHRGAVF

d_gene: TRBD2
v_gene: TRBV11-2
j_gene: TRBJ2-5
abundance: -
CDR3nt: TGTGCCAGCAGCTTAGTTAGGACTAGCGGAGAGACCCAGTACTTC
CDR3aa: CASSLVRTSGETQYF

d_gene: TRBD2
v_gene: TRBV18
j_gene: TRBJ2-5
abundance: once
CDR3nt: TGTGCCAGCTCACCCGGAGCGGGAGGGCCCGAGACCCAGTACTTC
CDR3aa: CASSPGAGGPETQYF

d_gene: -
v_gene: TRBV5-1
j_gene: TRBJ2-5
abundance: -
CDR3nt: TGCGCCAGCAGCACAAACAGGGCTGGGGAGACCCAGTACTTC
CDR3aa: CASSTNRAGETQYF

d_gene: TRBD1
v_gene: TRBV5-4
j_gene: TRBJ2-7
abundance: -
CDR3nt: TGTGCCAGCAGCCCCTCCTGGCAGGGGGCTGCCTACGAGCAGTACTTC
CDR3aa: CASSPSWQGAAYEQYF

d_gene: TRBD1
v_gene: TRBV28
j_gene: TRBJ1-2
abundance: -
CDR3nt: TGTGCCAGCAGTTTGGACAGGGCCCAACTATGGAGCTACACCTTC
CDR3aa: CASSLDRAQLWSYTF

d_gene: TRBD1
v_gene: TRBV7-2
j_gene: TRBJ2-7
abundance: -
CDR3nt: TGTGCCAGCAGCTTAGAGGGCAGGGGGACCCTTCAGCAGTACTTC
CDR3aa: CASSLEGRGTLQQYF

d_gene: -
v_gene: TRBV28
j_gene: TRBJ1-2
abundance: -
CDR3nt: TGTGCCATCCAGGGGCGGACGGGCTACACCTTC
CDR3aa: CAIQGRTGYTF

d_gene: -
v_gene: TRBV6-2/TRBV6-3
j_gene: TRBJ1-5
abundance: -
CDR3nt: TGTGCCAGCAGTTACCGGCAGGCACACCAGCCCCAGCATTTT
CDR3aa: CASSYRQAHQPQHF

d_gene: -
v_gene: TRBV6-5
j_gene: TRBJ2-4
abundance: -
CDR3nt: TGTGCCAGCAGACAGCAGGGTGTGACCAAAAACATTCAGTACTTC
CDR3aa: CASRQQGVTKNIQYF

d_gene: TRBD1
v_gene: TRBV19
j_gene: TRBJ1-5
abundance: -
CDR3nt: TGTGCCAGTAGTGTACCGACAGGGGAAAGGGGACTCGGTCAGCCCCAGCATTTT
CDR3aa: CASSVPTGERGLGQPQHF

d_gene: -
v_gene: TRBV18
j_gene: TRBJ1-5
abundance: -
CDR3nt: TGTGCCAGCTCACCAGTCGACAGGAGCAATCAGCCCCAGCATTTT
CDR3aa: CASSPVDRSNQPQHF

d_gene: -
v_gene: TRBV18
j_gene: TRBJ2-3
abundance: -
CDR3nt: TGTGCCAGCTCACCTTTGGAGGCCGCTAGCACAGATACGCAGTATTTT
CDR3aa: CASSPLEAASTDTQYF